The 19 T cell receptor beta chains in this list originate from one sample, sequenced in a study of blood T cells in healthy people across ages. Primers used in a second PCR of roughly 6 to 11 cycles were a sample-barcoded 5' primer and a J-beta primer mix. TCRdb redid the calling of the 5' RACE reads with MiXCR, one entry per CDR3 protein. Found here are about 1.4 million distinct CDR3 sequences, approximately 59% of them singletons; the top ten hold 6.7%. The sample taken for sequencing was blood. Receptor source: a man aged 18-30 years in good health.

The rearrangement joins TRBV6-6 to TRBJ2-3; 12 positions agree with TRBD2. The trim removed 5 bases at V and 4 bases at J, leaving 10 bases unmatched. Germline-derived CDR1 and CDR2 are MNHNY and SVGAGI (reference sequence). The CDR3 runs 17 residues. The CDR3 protein is CASSLRGLAGLADTQYF. The DNA for the CDR3 is TGTGCCAGCAGTCTCAGGGGACTAGCGGGTCTAGCAGATACGCAGTATTTT.

The chain carries TRBV21-1 and TRBJ1-2; TRBD1 is the table's D call and was not checked against the DNA. TRBV21-1 is assigned pseudogene status. The CDR3 runs 15 residues. The CDR3 DNA reads TGTGCCAGCAGCCCGACCCCGGGAGACGACTACGGCTACACCTTC. Translation: CASSPTPGDDYGYTF.

The chain employs TRBV6-2 or TRBV6-3 and TRBJ2-3, with D perhaps matching TRBD1 (5 bases). This CDR3 is built from 12 residues. Trimming shortened V by 7 bases and J by 5 bases, and 10 bases separated the two germline ends. From germline, CDR1 is MNHEY and CDR2 SVGEGT. The CDR3 DNA follows: TGTGCCAGCATGCAGGGCCGAGATACGCAGTATTTT. Protein product: CASMQGRDTQYF.

The table lists this clonotype with a count of one. The chain recombines TRBV6-2 or TRBV6-3 with TRBJ2-1, with D tentatively TRBD2 (5 bases). CDR1 and CDR2 from the germline V gene are MNHEY and SVGEGT. The CDR3 has 16 amino acids. Trimming shortened V by 6 bases and J by 6 bases, and 21 bases separated the two germline ends. CDR3 residues: CASSPRRLAAFNEQFF. In DNA, the CDR3 is TGTGCCAGCAGCCCACGGAGGCTAGCCGCATTCAATGAGCAGTTCTTC.

This clonotype has only a few counts. The chain couples TRBV2 to TRBJ1-4; 10 bases align to TRBD1. The CDR3 consists of 15 residues. V lost 7 bases, J lost 7 bases, and 9 bases stayed unmatched. Germline CDR1 SNHLY, CDR2 FYNNEI. Here the CDR3 DNA reads TGTGCCAGCACTCCGGGACAGGGGATTTCTGAAAAACTGTTTTTT. Encoded protein: CASTPGQGISEKLFF. Together with reference TRBV2 and TRBJ1-4, the CDR3 gives the full variable domain: EPEVTQTPSHQVTQMGQEVILRCVPISNHLYFYWYRQILGQKVEFLVSFYNNEISEKSEIFDDQFSVERPDGSNFTLKIRSTKLEDSAMYFCASTPGQGISEKLFFGSGTQLSVL.

The V and J genes are TRBV28 and TRBJ2-7; 9 bases are shared with TRBD2. This CDR3 region has 13 residues. Germline CDR1 is MDHEN and CDR2 is SYDVKM. J gave up 2 bases and V 8 bases, and 4 bases lay outside the gene matches. Here the CDR3 reads CASLLAGAYEQYF. The DNA of the CDR3 is TGTGCCAGCCTACTAGCGGGCGCCTACGAGCAGTACTTC.

This clonotype turned up a few times. The CDR3 sequence is CASSWTPGQVEKLFF. CDR3 bases: TGTGCCAGCAGCTGGACCCCGGGACAGGTCGAAAAACTGTTTTTT. The chain uses TRBV7-2 and TRBJ1-4; 8 bases map to TRBD1. V dropped 4 bases and J dropped 8; count of bases not matched to a gene: 9. The CDR3 runs to 15 residues. Germline V gene sequence: CDR1 SGHTA, CDR2 FQGNSA.

This clonotype came up a few times. This rearrangement joins TRBV21-1 to TRBJ1-4. TRBV21-1 is tagged as a pseudogene. This CDR3 is built from 15 residues. CDR3 nucleotide sequence: TGTGCCAGCAGCACCGCCTTGTGGGCTAATGAAAAACTGTTTTTT. Protein product: CASSTALWANEKLFF.

The chain combines TRBV25-1 with TRBJ1-2; no clear D gene. CDR1 is MGHDK and CDR2 is SYGVNS in the germline V gene. Between the trimmed V and J ends, which lost 0 bases and 3 bases, there was a span of 2 bases. This CDR3 is 12 amino acids long. Written as DNA, the CDR3 is TGTGCCAGCAGTGAATACCACTATGGCTACACCTTC. Translating gives CASSEYHYGYTF.

This sequence joins TRBV6-5 and TRBJ2-2, with 9 bases matching TRBD1. CDR3 length: 16 amino acids. CDR1 is MNHEY, CDR2 SVGAGI, per germline. V was clipped by 7 bases and J by 5 bases; unmatched bases: 11. The CDR3 here is CASILDRGTATGELFF. The CDR3 region has the DNA TGTGCCAGCATCCTGGACAGGGGAACGGCAACCGGGGAGCTGTTTTTT.

This clonotype was counted between two and nine times. CDR3 sequence: CASSYPESRQGRYEQYF. CDR3 DNA sequence: TGTGCCAGCAGCTACCCTGAATCCCGACAGGGTCGCTACGAGCAGTACTTC. V gene TRBV7-2 combines with J gene TRBJ2-4; 7 bases agree with TRBD1. The tail of the sequence fits TRBJ2-7 better, so the J call may be wrong. The CDR3 runs 17 residues. The germline V gene encodes CDR1 SGHTA and CDR2 FQGNSA.

This clonotype was seen once. V is TRBV29-1 and J is TRBJ2-1; a weak D match, TRBD1 (5 bases). V shed 8 bases and J shed 2 bases, with 16 bases lying between them. Germline-derived CDR1 and CDR2 are SQVTM and ANQGSEA. CDR3 length equals 14 residues. CDR3 residues: CSLQGTVPYNEQFF. CDR3 in DNA: TGCAGCCTCCAGGGTACCGTACCCTACAATGAGCAGTTCTTC.

The DNA of the CDR3 is TGCAGCGTCGGCGCCGGGACAGGGTCGAAAGAGACCCAGTACTTC. It codes for CSVGAGTGSKETQYF. V usage is TRBV29-1 and J usage is TRBJ2-5, with 9 bases lining up with TRBD1. This CDR3 is built from 15 residues. Germline V gene lookup returns CDR1 SQVTM and CDR2 ANQGSEA. J gave up 3 bases and V 6 bases, and 11 bases lay outside the gene matches.

This clonotype came up once. V gene TRBV11-2 combines with J gene TRBJ2-1; D gene uncertain. The CDR3 length is 11 residues. CDR1 is SGHAT, CDR2 FQNNGV, per germline. Trimming cost V 1 base and J 15 bases, with 10 bases left between them. CDR3 DNA sequence: TGTGCCAGCAGCTTAGGTTCCGGCCCGTTCTTC. Its translation: CASSLGSGPFF.

This clonotype has only a few counts. The rearrangement links TRBV12-3 or TRBV12-4 to TRBJ2-3, with 15 bases aligning to TRBD2. The CDR3 covers 16 residues. The V segment lost 5 bases and the J segment 3 bases; nucleotides outside the gene matches: 3. Here the CDR3 reads CASSRTSGGATDTQYF. The CDR3 nucleotides read TGTGCCAGCAGTCGGACTAGCGGGGGGGCTACAGATACGCAGTATTTT.

This chain connects TRBV6-1 to TRBJ2-7; D remains ambiguous. CDR3 length equals 18 residues. The V gene's germline CDR1 is MNHNS and CDR2 SASEGT. The V end was cut by 8 bases, the J end by 2 bases, with 28 bases between. This chain's CDR3 is CASFPTNIPSNYAYEQYF. For the CDR3, the DNA is TGTGCCAGCTTCCCAACTAACATCCCCAGCAATTACGCCTACGAGCAGTACTTC.

The sample holds a few counts of this clonotype. This chain uses TRBV24-1 with TRBJ2-6; D may be TRBD2 (5 bases). The CDR3 has 13 amino acids. The germline gives CDR1 KGHDR, CDR2 SFDVKD. V lost 12 bases and J lost 2, with 10 bases in between. The CDR3 reads CALSEAGANVLTF. In DNA form, the CDR3 reads TGTGCCCTTTCGGAGGCTGGGGCCAACGTCCTGACTTTC.

The J gene is TRBJ2-1, the V gene TRBV5-1; D is undetermined. V lost 0 bases and J lost 4, with 11 bases in between. Germline V CDR1 and CDR2: SGHRS, YFSETQ. The CDR3 length is 15 residues. The CDR3 sequence is CASSLGLVDYNEQFF. CDR3 nucleotides: TGCGCCAGCAGCTTGGGGCTAGTGGATTACAATGAGCAGTTCTTC.

J is TRBJ2-1 and V is TRBV7-8; the D gene is possibly TRBD1 (5 bases). The CDR3 is 16 residues long. CDR1 and CDR2 from the germline V gene are SGHVS and FQNEAQ. V lost 1 base and J 0 bases, leaving 10 bases between the germline ends. The CDR3 coding sequence is TGTGCCAGCAGCTTAGGAGCAGGGCGCTCCTACAATGAGCAGTTCTTC. Protein product: CASSLGAGRSYNEQFF. The complete variable domain, with remaining parts taken from reference TRBV7-8 and TRBJ2-1, reads GAGVSQSPRYKVAKRGQDVALRCDPISGHVSLFWYQQALGQGPEFLTYFQNEAQLDKSGLPSDRFFAERPEGSVSTLKIQRTQQEDSAVYLCASSLGAGRSYNEQFFGPGTRLTVL.